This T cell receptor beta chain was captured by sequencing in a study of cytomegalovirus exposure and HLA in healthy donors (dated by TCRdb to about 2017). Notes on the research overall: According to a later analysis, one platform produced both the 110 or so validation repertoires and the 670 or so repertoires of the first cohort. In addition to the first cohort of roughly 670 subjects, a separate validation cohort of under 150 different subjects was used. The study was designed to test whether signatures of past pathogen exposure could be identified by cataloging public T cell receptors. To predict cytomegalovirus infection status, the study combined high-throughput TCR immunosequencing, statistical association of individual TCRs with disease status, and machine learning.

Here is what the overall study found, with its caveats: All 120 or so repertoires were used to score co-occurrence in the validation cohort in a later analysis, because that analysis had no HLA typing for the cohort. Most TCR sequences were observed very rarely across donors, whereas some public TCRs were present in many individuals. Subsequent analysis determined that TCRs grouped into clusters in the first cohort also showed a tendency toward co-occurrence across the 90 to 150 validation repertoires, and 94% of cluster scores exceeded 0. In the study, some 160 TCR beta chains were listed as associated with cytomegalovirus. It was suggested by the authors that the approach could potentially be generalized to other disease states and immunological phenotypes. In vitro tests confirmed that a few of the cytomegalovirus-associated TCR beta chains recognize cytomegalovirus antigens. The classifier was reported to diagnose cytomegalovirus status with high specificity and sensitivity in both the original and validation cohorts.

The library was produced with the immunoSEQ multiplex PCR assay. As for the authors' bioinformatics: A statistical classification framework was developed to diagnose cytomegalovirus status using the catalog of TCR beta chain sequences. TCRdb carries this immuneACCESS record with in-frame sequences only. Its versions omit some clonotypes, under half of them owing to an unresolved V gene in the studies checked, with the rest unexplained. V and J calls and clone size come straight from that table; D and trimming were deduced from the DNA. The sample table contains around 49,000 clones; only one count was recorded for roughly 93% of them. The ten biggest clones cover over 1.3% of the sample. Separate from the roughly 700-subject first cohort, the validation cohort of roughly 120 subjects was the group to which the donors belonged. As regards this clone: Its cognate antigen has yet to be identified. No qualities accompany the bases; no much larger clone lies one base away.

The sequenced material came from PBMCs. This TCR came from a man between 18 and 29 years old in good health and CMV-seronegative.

Read as DNA, the sequence is TGTGCCAGCAGGAGACTAACGCTCAATGAGCAGTTCTTC. It translates as CASRRLTLNEQFF. The chain employs TRBV6-5 and TRBJ2-1; D gene: possibly TRBD2, on 5 matching bases. Inclusive of the bounding cysteine and phenylalanine, the CDR3 is 13 residues long. The DNA shown is the 39-base CDR3, in frame from base 1. V is reduced by 6 bases and J by 6 bases, leaving a spacing of 12 bases between them. Sequences MNHEY (CDR1) and SVGAGI (CDR2) are obtained from the germline V gene.